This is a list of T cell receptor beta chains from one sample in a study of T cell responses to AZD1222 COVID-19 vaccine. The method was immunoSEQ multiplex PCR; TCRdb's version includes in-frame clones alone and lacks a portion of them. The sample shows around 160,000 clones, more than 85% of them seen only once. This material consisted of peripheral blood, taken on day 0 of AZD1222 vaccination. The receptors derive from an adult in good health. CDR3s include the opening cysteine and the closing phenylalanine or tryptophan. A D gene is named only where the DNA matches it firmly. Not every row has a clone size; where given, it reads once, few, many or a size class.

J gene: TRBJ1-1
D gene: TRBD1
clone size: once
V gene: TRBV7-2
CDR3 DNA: TGTGCCAGCAGCTCGGGACAGCTGAACACTGAAGCTTTCTTT
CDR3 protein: CASSSGQLNTEAFF

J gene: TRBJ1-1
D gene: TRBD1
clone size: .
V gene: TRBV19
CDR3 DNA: TGTGCCAGTAGTCTATATTTACCGGGACAGCTGAACACTGAAGCTTTCTTT
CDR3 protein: CASSLYLPGQLNTEAFF

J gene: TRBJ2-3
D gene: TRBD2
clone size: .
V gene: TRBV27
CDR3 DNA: TGTGCCAGCAGGCTATTGTTTGGACTAGCGGGAGCAGATACGCAGTATTTT
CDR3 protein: CASRLLFGLAGADTQYF

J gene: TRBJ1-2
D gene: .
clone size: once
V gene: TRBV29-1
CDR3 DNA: TGCAGCGTTGAAGGGGCCAGTGGCTACACCTTC
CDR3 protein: CSVEGASGYTF

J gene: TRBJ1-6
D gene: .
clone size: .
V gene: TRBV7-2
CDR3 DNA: TGTGCCAGCAGCTCCTCCGGGACTTCACCCCTCCACTTT
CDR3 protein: CASSSSGTSPLHF

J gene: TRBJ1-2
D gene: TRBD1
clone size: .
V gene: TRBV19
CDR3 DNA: TGTGCCAGTAGTCTCCGGGACAGCAACTATGGCTACACCTTC
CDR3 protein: CASSLRDSNYGYTF

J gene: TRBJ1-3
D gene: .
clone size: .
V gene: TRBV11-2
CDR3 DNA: TGTGCCAGCAGCCGGAATGGGGGAGCTGGAAACACCATATATTTT
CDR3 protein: CASSRNGGAGNTIYF

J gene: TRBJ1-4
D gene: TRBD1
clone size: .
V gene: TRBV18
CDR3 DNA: TGTGCCAGCTCACCGACAGGGGCTAATGAAAAACTGTTTTTT
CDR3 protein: CASSPTGANEKLFF

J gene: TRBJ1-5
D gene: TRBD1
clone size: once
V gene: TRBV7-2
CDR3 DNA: TGTGCCAGCACGTCAGACAGGGTTAGACAGCCCCAGCATTTT
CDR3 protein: CASTSDRVRQPQHF

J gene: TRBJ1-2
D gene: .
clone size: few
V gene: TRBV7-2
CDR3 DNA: TGTGCCAGCAGCTCTCGGGTCAGCTATGGCTACACCTTC
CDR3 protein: CASSSRVSYGYTF

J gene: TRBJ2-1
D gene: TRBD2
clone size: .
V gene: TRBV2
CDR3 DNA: TGTGCCAGCAGGGCTAGCGGGGGAGCCTACAATGAGCAGTTCTTC
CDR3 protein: CASRASGGAYNEQFF

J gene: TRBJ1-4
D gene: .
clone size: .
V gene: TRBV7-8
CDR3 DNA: TGTGCCAGCAGCGGGGGAGGTGCAACTAATGAAAAACTGTTTTTT
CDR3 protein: CASSGGGATNEKLFF

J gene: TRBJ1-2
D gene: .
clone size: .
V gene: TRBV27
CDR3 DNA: TGTGCCAGCAAGGACCCTGGGGGCGGCTACACCTTC
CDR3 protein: CASKDPGGGYTF

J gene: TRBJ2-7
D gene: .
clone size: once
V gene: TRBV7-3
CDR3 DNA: TGTGCCAGCAGCTTAACCCACAGGGCCGACGAGCAGTACTTC
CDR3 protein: CASSLTHRADEQYF

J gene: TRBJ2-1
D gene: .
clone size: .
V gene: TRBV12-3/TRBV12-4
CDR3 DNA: TGTGCCAGCAGCCTTACCTCCTACAATGAGCAGTTCTTC
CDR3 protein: CASSLTSYNEQFF

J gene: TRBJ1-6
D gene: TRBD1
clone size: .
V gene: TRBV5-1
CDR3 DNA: TGCGCCAGCAGTCTGACCGGGACAGGGATTAATTCACCCCTCCACTTT
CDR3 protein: CASSLTGTGINSPLHF

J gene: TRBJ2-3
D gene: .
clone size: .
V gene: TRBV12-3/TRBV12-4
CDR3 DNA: TGTGCCAGCAGTACCGGACAAACAGATACGCAGTATTTT
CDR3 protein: CASSTGQTDTQYF

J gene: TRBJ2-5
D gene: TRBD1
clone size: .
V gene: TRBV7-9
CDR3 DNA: TGTGCCAGCAGCTTATGGACAGGACAAGAGACCCAGTACTTC
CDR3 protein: CASSLWTGQETQYF

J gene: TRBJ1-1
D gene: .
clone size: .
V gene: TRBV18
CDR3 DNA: TGTGCCAGCTCACCACAGGGGAGGCGGACTGAAGCTTTCTTT
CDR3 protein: CASSPQGRRTEAFF

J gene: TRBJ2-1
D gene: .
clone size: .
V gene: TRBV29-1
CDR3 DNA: TGCAGCGTTGGAGAACCACTCCAGAATGAGCAGTTCTTC
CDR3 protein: CSVGEPLQNEQFF

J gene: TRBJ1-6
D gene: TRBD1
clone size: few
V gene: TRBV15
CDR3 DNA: TGTGCCACCAGCAGAGATTTCGGGACAGGCGGCTATAATTCACCCCTCCACTTT
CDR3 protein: CATSRDFGTGGYNSPLHF

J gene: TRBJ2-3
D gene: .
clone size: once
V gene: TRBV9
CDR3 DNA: TGTGCCAGCACTCCGGGGAGCACAGATACGCAGTATTTT
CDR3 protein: CASTPGSTDTQYF

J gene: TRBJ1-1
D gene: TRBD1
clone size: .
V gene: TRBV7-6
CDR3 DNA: TGTGCCAGCAGCTTAGGAGGGACAGGAAACACTGAAGCTTTCTTT
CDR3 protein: CASSLGGTGNTEAFF

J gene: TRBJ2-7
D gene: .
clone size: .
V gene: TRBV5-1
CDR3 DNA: TGCGCCAGCAGCTTGGCCTGGGGGTACGAGCAGTACTTC
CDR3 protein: CASSLAWGYEQYF

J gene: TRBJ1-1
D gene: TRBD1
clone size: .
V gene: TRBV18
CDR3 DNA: TGTGCCAGCTCGAGGGACAGGGAGTCTGAAGCTTTCTTT
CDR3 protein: CASSRDRESEAFF

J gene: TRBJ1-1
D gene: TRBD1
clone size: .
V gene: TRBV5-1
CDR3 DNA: TGCGCCAGCAGGGCCCGGACAGGGGGTAACACTGAAGCTTTCTTT
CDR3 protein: CASRARTGGNTEAFF

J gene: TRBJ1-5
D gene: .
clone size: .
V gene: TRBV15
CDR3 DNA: TGTGCCACCAGCAGCTCCCGCGGGCAGCCCCAGCATTTT
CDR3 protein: CATSSSRGQPQHF

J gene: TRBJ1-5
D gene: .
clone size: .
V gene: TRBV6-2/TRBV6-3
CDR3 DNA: TGTGCCAGCAGTCCGGCAGGGGATTTTTGGAATCAGCCCCAGCATTTT
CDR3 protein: CASSPAGDFWNQPQHF

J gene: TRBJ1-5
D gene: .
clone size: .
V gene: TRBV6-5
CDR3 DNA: TGTGCCAGCAGTTACTCGCAGGGACAAAATCAGCCCCAGCATTTT
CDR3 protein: CASSYSQGQNQPQHF

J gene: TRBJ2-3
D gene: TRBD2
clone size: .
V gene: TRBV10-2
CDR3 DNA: TGCGCCAGCAGTGAGAGCCGGACTAGCGGGAGTGGAGATACGCAGTATTTT
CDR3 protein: CASSESRTSGSGDTQYF